A selection of T cell receptor beta chains follows, all from one sample in a study of T cell responses to AZD1222 COVID-19 vaccine. Sequencing used immunoSEQ multiplex PCR; TCRdb keeps in-frame clones, though not all of them. The data show about 180,000 clones, approximately 86% seen once. Here the sequenced sample was peripheral blood, taken on day 0 of AZD1222 vaccination. The receptors come from an adult in good health. CDR3s include the opening cysteine and the closing phenylalanine or tryptophan. The D gene is left open where the match is weak. The size of a clone is reported for some rows only, either as once, few or many, or as a class for expanded clones.

cdr3_aa: CASSSNRGLDF; cdr3_nt: TGTGCCAGCAGTTCCAACAGGGGGCTGGACTTC; v_call: TRBV12-3/TRBV12-4; j_call: TRBJ2-7; d_call: TRBD1; clone_size: -
cdr3_aa: CASSFLGGGGANVLTF; cdr3_nt: TGCGCCAGCAGCTTCCTAGGTGGTGGCGGGGCCAACGTCCTGACTTTC; v_call: TRBV5-1; j_call: TRBJ2-6; d_call: -; clone_size: -
cdr3_aa: CAISEDRGRGGYTF; cdr3_nt: TGTGCCATCAGTGAGGACAGGGGGCGTGGTGGCTACACCTTC; v_call: TRBV10-3; j_call: TRBJ1-2; d_call: TRBD1; clone_size: -
cdr3_aa: CASRGTGDEQYF; cdr3_nt: TGTGCCAGCAGAGGGACAGGTGACGAGCAGTACTTC; v_call: TRBV11-2; j_call: TRBJ2-7; d_call: TRBD1; clone_size: -
cdr3_aa: CAIRKGGEAFYGYTF; cdr3_nt: TGTGCCATCCGTAAGGGAGGCGAGGCCTTCTATGGCTACACCTTC; v_call: TRBV10-3; j_call: TRBJ1-2; d_call: -; clone_size: -
cdr3_aa: CATSRPEGGNQPQHF; cdr3_nt: TGTGCCACCAGCAGGCCAGAAGGTGGCAATCAGCCCCAGCATTTT; v_call: TRBV15; j_call: TRBJ1-5; d_call: -; clone_size: -
cdr3_aa: CASSVDGGEGNTIYF; cdr3_nt: TGTGCCAGCAGCGTAGATGGAGGGGAGGGAAACACCATATATTTT; v_call: TRBV9; j_call: TRBJ1-3; d_call: -; clone_size: -
cdr3_aa: CASSFPATGGYNGYTF; cdr3_nt: TGTGCCAGCAGCTTTCCAGCGACAGGGGGCTATAACGGCTACACCTTC; v_call: TRBV7-2; j_call: TRBJ1-2; d_call: TRBD1; clone_size: -
cdr3_aa: CATGQGAWSNQPQHF; cdr3_nt: TGTGCCACCGGACAGGGGGCGTGGAGCAATCAGCCCCAGCATTTT; v_call: TRBV6-5; j_call: TRBJ1-5; d_call: TRBD1; clone_size: -
cdr3_aa: CASRGDRPFPPQHF; cdr3_nt: TGTGCCAGCAGGGGGGACAGGCCGTTTCCGCCCCAGCATTTT; v_call: TRBV6-5; j_call: TRBJ1-5; d_call: TRBD1; clone_size: -
cdr3_aa: CASSLHGPDRGYTEAFF; cdr3_nt: TGCGCCAGCAGCCTACACGGACCCGACAGGGGGTACACTGAAGCTTTCTTT; v_call: TRBV4-1; j_call: TRBJ1-1; d_call: TRBD1; clone_size: -
cdr3_aa: CASSPMDYGYTF; cdr3_nt: TGCGCCAGCAGCCCGATGGACTATGGCTACACCTTC; v_call: TRBV5-1; j_call: TRBJ1-2; d_call: -; clone_size: -
cdr3_aa: CASSLRGTGYTF; cdr3_nt: TGTGCCAGCAGTTTGCGAGGGACTGGCTACACCTTC; v_call: TRBV12-3/TRBV12-4; j_call: TRBJ1-2; d_call: -; clone_size: -
cdr3_aa: CASSSGQGSNSPLHF; cdr3_nt: TGTGCCAGCAGCTCCGGACAGGGTTCTAATTCACCCCTCCACTTT; v_call: TRBV7-8; j_call: TRBJ1-6; d_call: TRBD1; clone_size: -
cdr3_aa: CASSLEGLVYNEQFF; cdr3_nt: TGTGCCAGCAGCTTAGAGGGACTAGTCTACAATGAGCAGTTCTTC; v_call: TRBV7-6; j_call: TRBJ2-1; d_call: TRBD2; clone_size: -
cdr3_aa: CASSSTGAANYGYTF; cdr3_nt: TGCGCCAGCAGCTCCACAGGGGCGGCTAACTATGGCTACACCTTC; v_call: TRBV5-1; j_call: TRBJ1-2; d_call: TRBD1; clone_size: -
cdr3_aa: CASSLTLSGPLAQYF; cdr3_nt: TGCGCCAGCAGCTTGACCTTGAGTGGACCCCTTGCGCAGTATTTT; v_call: TRBV5-1; j_call: TRBJ2-3; d_call: -; clone_size: -
cdr3_aa: CASSSTSYEQYF; cdr3_nt: TGTGCCAGCAGCTCCACGTCCTACGAGCAGTACTTC; v_call: TRBV7-9; j_call: TRBJ2-7; d_call: -; clone_size: -
cdr3_aa: CASSRRDRENTEAFF; cdr3_nt: TGTGCCAGCAGCCGCCGTGACAGGGAAAATACTGAAGCTTTCTTT; v_call: TRBV5-6; j_call: TRBJ1-1; d_call: TRBD1; clone_size: -
cdr3_aa: CASSVAPGWGMEAFF; cdr3_nt: TGTGCCAGCAGCGTAGCTCCAGGTTGGGGGATGGAAGCTTTCTTT; v_call: TRBV9; j_call: TRBJ1-1; d_call: -; clone_size: -
cdr3_aa: CATRSYSGNTIYF; cdr3_nt: TGTGCCACCAGGTCATACTCTGGAAACACCATATATTTT; v_call: TRBV5-8; j_call: TRBJ1-3; d_call: -; clone_size: -
cdr3_aa: CASSARDTNSGNTIYF; cdr3_nt: TGTGCCAGCAGCGCCCGGGACACCAACTCTGGAAACACCATATATTTT; v_call: TRBV9; j_call: TRBJ1-3; d_call: -; clone_size: -
cdr3_aa: CASSSSTGLPQHF; cdr3_nt: TGCGCCAGCAGCTCCTCGACAGGGCTGCCCCAGCATTTT; v_call: TRBV5-1; j_call: TRBJ1-5; d_call: TRBD1; clone_size: -
cdr3_aa: CASSLVGQGQDTQYF; cdr3_nt: TGTGCCAGCAGCTTAGTGGGACAGGGTCAAGATACGCAGTATTTT; v_call: TRBV7-9; j_call: TRBJ2-3; d_call: TRBD1; clone_size: -
cdr3_aa: CASSLRLAGGDEQYF; cdr3_nt: TGTGCCAGCAGCTTGAGATTAGCGGGGGGCGACGAGCAGTACTTC; v_call: TRBV5-6; j_call: TRBJ2-7; d_call: TRBD2; clone_size: -
cdr3_aa: CASRRKVAGSGELFF; cdr3_nt: TGTGCCAGCAGAAGGAAGGTGGCAGGGTCCGGGGAGCTGTTTTTT; v_call: TRBV6-5; j_call: TRBJ2-2; d_call: -; clone_size: -
cdr3_aa: CAGKLRVGYTF; cdr3_nt: TGTGCCGGAAAACTCCGGGTGGGCTACACCTTC; v_call: TRBV30; j_call: TRBJ1-2; d_call: -; clone_size: -
cdr3_aa: CASSAQKSTEAFF; cdr3_nt: TGTGCCAGCAGCGCTCAGAAGAGCACTGAAGCTTTCTTT; v_call: TRBV7-3; j_call: TRBJ1-1; d_call: -; clone_size: -
cdr3_aa: CASSRTGSLGYEQYF; cdr3_nt: TGTGCCAGCAGTAGAACAGGGTCACTCGGCTACGAGCAGTACTTC; v_call: TRBV27; j_call: TRBJ2-7; d_call: -; clone_size: -
cdr3_aa: CSANIARGGMNTEAFF; cdr3_nt: TGCAGCGCCAATATCGCCAGGGGCGGGATGAACACTGAAGCTTTCTTT; v_call: TRBV29-1; j_call: TRBJ1-1; d_call: -; clone_size: once
cdr3_aa: CASSPTEWPQHF; cdr3_nt: TGTGCCAGCAGTCCCACGGAGTGGCCCCAGCATTTT; v_call: TRBV12-3/TRBV12-4; j_call: TRBJ1-5; d_call: -; clone_size: -
cdr3_aa: CASSYREEDEQYF; cdr3_nt: TGTGCCAGCTCATACAGGGAGGAAGACGAGCAGTACTTC; v_call: TRBV18; j_call: TRBJ2-7; d_call: -; clone_size: -
cdr3_aa: CASSLGDRKGEKLFF; cdr3_nt: TGTGCCAGCAGCTTAGGTGACAGGAAGGGTGAAAAACTGTTTTTT; v_call: TRBV7-9; j_call: TRBJ1-4; d_call: -; clone_size: -
cdr3_aa: CASSLGTGNTIYF; cdr3_nt: TGTGCCAGCAGCTTAGGGACTGGAAACACCATATATTTT; v_call: TRBV7-9; j_call: TRBJ1-3; d_call: -; clone_size: once
cdr3_aa: CASSLYLGTTDNEQFF; cdr3_nt: TGTGCCAGCAGTTTATACCTCGGGACTACAGACAATGAGCAGTTCTTC; v_call: TRBV28; j_call: TRBJ2-1; d_call: TRBD2; clone_size: few
cdr3_aa: CASSPPPGQGNEQYF; cdr3_nt: TGTGCCAGCTCACCCCCCCCGGGCCAGGGTAACGAGCAGTACTTC; v_call: TRBV18; j_call: TRBJ2-7; d_call: -; clone_size: -
cdr3_aa: CASSLNRGLGSTEAFF; cdr3_nt: TGCGCCAGCAGTCTCAACAGGGGGCTAGGGAGCACTGAAGCTTTCTTT; v_call: TRBV5-1; j_call: TRBJ1-1; d_call: TRBD1; clone_size: -
cdr3_aa: CASSPPLTGYTEAFF; cdr3_nt: TGTGCCAGCAGCCCGCCCTTGACAGGCTACACTGAAGCTTTCTTT; v_call: TRBV3-1/TRBV3-2; j_call: TRBJ1-1; d_call: -; clone_size: once
cdr3_aa: CASSFLRGAGANVLTF; cdr3_nt: TGTGCCAGCAGTTTCCTCAGGGGTGCGGGGGCCAACGTCCTGACTTTC; v_call: TRBV11-2; j_call: TRBJ2-6; d_call: -; clone_size: -
cdr3_aa: CASSLQGQEGQYF; cdr3_nt: TGTGCCAGCAGCTTACAGGGACAGGAAGGGCAGTATTTT; v_call: TRBV11-1; j_call: TRBJ2-3; d_call: TRBD1; clone_size: -
cdr3_aa: CASGQGARNEQFF; cdr3_nt: TGTGCCAGCGGACAGGGGGCTCGAAATGAGCAGTTCTTC; v_call: TRBV6-5; j_call: TRBJ2-1; d_call: TRBD1; clone_size: -
cdr3_aa: CASSQGGAGYTF; cdr3_nt: TGTGCCAGCAGCCAGGGGGGGGCTGGCTACACCTTC; v_call: TRBV25-1; j_call: TRBJ1-2; d_call: TRBD1; clone_size: -
cdr3_aa: CASSLVAGTYTEAFF; cdr3_nt: TGTGCCAGCAGCTTAGTTGCAGGGACATACACTGAAGCTTTCTTT; v_call: TRBV7-2; j_call: TRBJ1-1; d_call: -; clone_size: -
cdr3_aa: CASSQREYGYTF; cdr3_nt: TGTGCCAGCAGCCAGCGCGAGTATGGCTACACCTTC; v_call: TRBV2; j_call: TRBJ1-2; d_call: -; clone_size: few
cdr3_aa: CSVRDTEAFF; cdr3_nt: TGCAGCGTACGGGACACCGAAGCTTTCTTT; v_call: TRBV29-1; j_call: TRBJ1-1; d_call: -; clone_size: -
cdr3_aa: CASSTPGQGFGEQFF; cdr3_nt: TGCGCCAGCAGCACCCCGGGACAGGGGTTTGGTGAGCAGTTCTTC; v_call: TRBV5-1; j_call: TRBJ2-1; d_call: TRBD1; clone_size: -
cdr3_aa: CASSMWQNSGNTIYF; cdr3_nt: TGTGCCAGTAGTATGTGGCAGAACTCTGGAAACACCATATATTTT; v_call: TRBV19; j_call: TRBJ1-3; d_call: -; clone_size: -
cdr3_aa: CASSAGPSYEQYF; cdr3_nt: TGTGCCAGCAGCGCCGGACCATCCTACGAGCAGTACTTC; v_call: TRBV7-3; j_call: TRBJ2-7; d_call: -; clone_size: -
cdr3_aa: CASSDWATGWNEKLFF; cdr3_nt: TGTGCCAGCAGTGATTGGGCGACAGGGTGGAATGAAAAACTGTTTTTT; v_call: TRBV2; j_call: TRBJ1-4; d_call: TRBD1; clone_size: -
cdr3_aa: CASSTPWTAKNIQYF; cdr3_nt: TGTGCCAGCAGCACCCCCTGGACAGCCAAAAACATTCAGTACTTC; v_call: TRBV7-9; j_call: TRBJ2-4; d_call: -; clone_size: -
cdr3_aa: CASSPGQGPTDTQYF; cdr3_nt: TGTGCCAGCAGCCCGGGACAGGGACCTACAGATACGCAGTATTTT; v_call: TRBV5-8; j_call: TRBJ2-3; d_call: TRBD1; clone_size: -
cdr3_aa: CASSSPFGGSSGANVLTF; cdr3_nt: TGTGCCAGCAGCTCCCCCTTCGGCGGCAGTTCCGGGGCCAACGTCCTGACTTTC; v_call: TRBV5-6; j_call: TRBJ2-6; d_call: -; clone_size: -
cdr3_aa: CASSVLSGGLNEQFF; cdr3_nt: TGTGCCAGCAGCGTACTTAGCGGGGGGCTGAATGAGCAGTTCTTC; v_call: TRBV9; j_call: TRBJ2-1; d_call: TRBD2; clone_size: -
cdr3_aa: CSASAPRGIQETQYF; cdr3_nt: TGCAGTGCTAGTGCGCCGCGGGGGATCCAAGAGACCCAGTACTTC; v_call: TRBV20-1; j_call: TRBJ2-5; d_call: TRBD2; clone_size: -
cdr3_aa: CARQGARLREQYF; cdr3_nt: TGTGCCAGACAGGGGGCGCGGTTACGCGAGCAGTACTTC; v_call: TRBV11-3; j_call: TRBJ2-7; d_call: TRBD1; clone_size: -